This paragraph covers one T cell receptor (beta chain) sequence. Its target is unknown. Once RNA had been extracted, it was reverse transcribed into cDNA to act as the sequencing template. Clones were read by immunoSEQ multiplex PCR, and TCRdb kept only the in-frame ones, dropping some. The table lists 60,000 to 85,000 clones, 29% of them singletons. Treatment of the sample: oral pan-JAK inhibitor, 5-10 mg twice daily. This CDR3 has 15 residues. With V trimmed by 3 bases and J by 3 bases, 5 bases remained unmatched. The V gene's germline CDR1 is LNHDA and CDR2 SQIVND (reference sequence). The record originates from a study of CD8+ T cells in alopecia areata. Study overall: Treatment comprised oral tofacitinib, 5 to 10 mg twice daily, in treated patients.

Study-wide results and caveats: In scalp samples, resident alphabeta T cells of normal skin are also sequenced. Scalp clonality and expanded CD8+ clones among the top 100 were significantly decreased by tofacitinib.

The receptor was isolated from a human donor with alopecia areata. The sequences come from CD8+ T cells sorted from blood, collected at week 4, from a patient treated with tofacitinib. V usage is TRBV19 and J usage is TRBJ2-1; 7 positions match TRBD2. The CDR3 nucleotides read TGTGCCAGTAGTATCCTAGCGGAGAGCTACAATGAGCAGTTCTTC. Translation gives CASSILAESYNEQFF.